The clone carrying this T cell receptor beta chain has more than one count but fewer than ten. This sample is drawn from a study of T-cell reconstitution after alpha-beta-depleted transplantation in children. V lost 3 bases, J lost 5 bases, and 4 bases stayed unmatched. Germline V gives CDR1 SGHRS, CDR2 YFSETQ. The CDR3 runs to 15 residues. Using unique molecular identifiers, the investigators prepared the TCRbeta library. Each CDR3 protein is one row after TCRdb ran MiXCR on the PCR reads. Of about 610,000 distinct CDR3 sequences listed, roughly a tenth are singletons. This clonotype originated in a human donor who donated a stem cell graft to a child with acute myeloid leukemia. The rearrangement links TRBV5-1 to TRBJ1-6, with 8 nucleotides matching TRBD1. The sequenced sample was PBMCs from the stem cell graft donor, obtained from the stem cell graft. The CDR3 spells CASSSATGDNSPLHF. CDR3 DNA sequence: TGCGCCAGCAGCTCGGCGACAGGGGATAATTCACCCCTCCACTTT. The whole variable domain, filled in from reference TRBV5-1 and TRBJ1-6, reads KAGVTQTPRYLIKTRGQQVTLSCSPISGHRSVSWYQQTPGQGLQFLFEYFSETQRNKGNFPGRFSGRQFSNSRSEMNVSTLELGDSALYLCASSSATGDNSPLHFGNGTRLTVT.